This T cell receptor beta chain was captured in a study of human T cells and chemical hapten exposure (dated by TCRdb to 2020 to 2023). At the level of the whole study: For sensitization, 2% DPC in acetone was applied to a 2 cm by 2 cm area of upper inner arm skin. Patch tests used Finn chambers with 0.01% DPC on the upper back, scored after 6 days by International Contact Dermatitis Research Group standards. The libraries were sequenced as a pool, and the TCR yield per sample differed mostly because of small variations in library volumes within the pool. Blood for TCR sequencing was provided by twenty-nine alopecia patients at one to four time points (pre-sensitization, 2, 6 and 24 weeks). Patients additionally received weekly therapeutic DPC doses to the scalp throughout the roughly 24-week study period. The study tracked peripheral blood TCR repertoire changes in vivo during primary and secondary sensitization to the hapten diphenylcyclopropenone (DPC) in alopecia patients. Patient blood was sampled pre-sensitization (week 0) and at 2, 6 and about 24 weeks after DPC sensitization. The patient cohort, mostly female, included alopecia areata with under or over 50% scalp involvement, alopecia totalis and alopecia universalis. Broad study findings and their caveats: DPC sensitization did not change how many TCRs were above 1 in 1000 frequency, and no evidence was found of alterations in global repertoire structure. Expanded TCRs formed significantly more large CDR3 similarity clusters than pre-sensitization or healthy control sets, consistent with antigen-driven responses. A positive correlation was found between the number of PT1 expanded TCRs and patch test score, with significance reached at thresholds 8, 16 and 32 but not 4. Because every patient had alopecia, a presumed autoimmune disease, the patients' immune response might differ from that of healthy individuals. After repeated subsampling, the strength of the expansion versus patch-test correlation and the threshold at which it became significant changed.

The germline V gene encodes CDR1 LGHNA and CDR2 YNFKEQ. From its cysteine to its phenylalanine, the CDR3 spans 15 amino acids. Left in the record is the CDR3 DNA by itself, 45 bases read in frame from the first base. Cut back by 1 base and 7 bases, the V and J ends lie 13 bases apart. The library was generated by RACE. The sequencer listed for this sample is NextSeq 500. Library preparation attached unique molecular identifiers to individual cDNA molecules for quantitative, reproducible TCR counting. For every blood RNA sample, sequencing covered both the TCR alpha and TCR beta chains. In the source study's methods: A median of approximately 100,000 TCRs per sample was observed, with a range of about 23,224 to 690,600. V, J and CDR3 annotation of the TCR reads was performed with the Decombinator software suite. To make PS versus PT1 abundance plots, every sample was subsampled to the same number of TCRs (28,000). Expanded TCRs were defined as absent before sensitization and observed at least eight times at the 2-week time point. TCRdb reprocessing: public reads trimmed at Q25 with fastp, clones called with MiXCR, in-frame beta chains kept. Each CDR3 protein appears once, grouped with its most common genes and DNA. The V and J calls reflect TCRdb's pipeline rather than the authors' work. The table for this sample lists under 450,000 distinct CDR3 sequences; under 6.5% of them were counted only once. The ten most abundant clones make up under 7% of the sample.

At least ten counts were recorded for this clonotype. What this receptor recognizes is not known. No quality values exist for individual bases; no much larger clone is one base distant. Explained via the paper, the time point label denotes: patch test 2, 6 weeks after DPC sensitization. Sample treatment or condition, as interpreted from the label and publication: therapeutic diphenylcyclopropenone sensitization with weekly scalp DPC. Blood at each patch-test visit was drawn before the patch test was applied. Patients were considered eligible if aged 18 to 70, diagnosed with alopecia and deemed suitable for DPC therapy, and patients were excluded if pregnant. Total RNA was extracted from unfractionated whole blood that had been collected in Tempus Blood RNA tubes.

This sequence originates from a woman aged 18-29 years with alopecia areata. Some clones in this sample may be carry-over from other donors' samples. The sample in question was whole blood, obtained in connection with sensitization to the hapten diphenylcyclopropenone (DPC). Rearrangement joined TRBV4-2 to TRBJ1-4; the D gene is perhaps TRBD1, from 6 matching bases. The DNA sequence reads TGTGCCAGCAGCCAAGGAGGAGGGGGTGGTGAAAAACTGTTTTTT. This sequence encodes CASSQGGGGGEKLFF.